This TCR beta chain was identified during a study of response to subunit inactivated influenza vaccine. Broader study findings: Authors suggested each seasonal flu vaccination may recruit only limited numbers of new T cells.

The CDR3 contains 15 residues. V shed 6 bases and J shed 0 bases, with 14 bases lying between them. Germline V gene data show CDR1 as SGHTA and CDR2 as FQGNSA. Using its own MiXCR run on the RT-PCR reads, TCRdb lists one record per CDR3 protein. In the table there are more than 450,000 distinct CDR3 sequences, about 10% of which are singletons. This clonotype showed up just a few times. Its specificity is not known. The V and J genes are TRBV7-2 and TRBJ1-1, with D possibly matching TRBD1 (6 bases). The sequence came from a man aged 50 or older who received an inactivated influenza vaccine. The specimen comprised PBMCs from blood, sampled on the day of vaccination. CDR3 in amino acids: CASRSPQGMNTEAFF. Written as DNA, the CDR3 is TGTGCCAGCAGGAGTCCACAGGGAATGAACACTGAAGCTTTCTTT.